Each of the 19 T cell receptor beta chains below was sequenced from the same sample in a study of T cells in localized non-small cell lung cancer. Sequenced by immunoSEQ multiplex PCR; TCRdb stores in-frame clones only, minus some. The data contain 15,000 to 20,000 clones, 90% of them seen just once; the ten biggest clones take up roughly 1.2%. Specimen: peripheral blood mononuclear cells, collected before any cancer treatment. These receptors came from a woman between 40 and 69 years old with stage III lung adenocarcinoma.

V usage is TRBV20-1 and J usage is TRBJ2-5; D gene ambiguous. From germline, CDR1 is DFQATT and CDR2 SNEGSKA (reference sequence). The V gene lost 5 bases and the J gene lost 9 bases, with 13 bases spanning the gap. The CDR3 is 11 residues long. As DNA, the CDR3 is TGCAGTGCTCGAATTGGGCAAGCCCAGTACTTC. Translated: CSARIGQAQYF.

V and J are TRBV2 and TRBJ2-3, with D perhaps TRBD2 (5 bases). Trimming left V 3 bases short and J 3 bases short, with 16 bases between. The germline V gene has CDR1 SNHLY and CDR2 FYNNEI. The CDR3 is 16 amino acids. The CDR3 sequence is CASSESPGVGTDTQYF. As DNA, the CDR3 is TGTGCCAGCAGTGAGAGTCCCGGGGTGGGTACAGATACGCAGTATTTT. Full variable domain (rest looked up from reference TRBV2 and TRBJ2-3): EPEVTQTPSHQVTQMGQEVILRCVPISNHLYFYWYRQILGQKVEFLVSFYNNEISEKSEIFDDQFSVERPDGSNFTLKIRSTKLEDSAMYFCASSESPGVGTDTQYFGPGTRLTVL.

The chain is built from TRBV6-5 and TRBJ2-3; D unclear. V dropped 2 bases and J dropped 4 bases, with 10 bases sitting between them. CDR3 length equals 14 residues. Looked up from germline, CDR1 is MNHEY and CDR2 is SVGAGI. CDR3 sequence reads: CASSYRGESDTQYF. For the CDR3, the DNA is TGTGCCAGCAGTTACCGCGGTGAATCAGATACGCAGTATTTT.

V gene TRBV5-1 combines with J gene TRBJ1-1; 11 bases align to TRBD1. CDR3 length equals 15 residues. The trim removed 2 bases at V and 6 bases at J, leaving 6 bases unmatched. Germline V gene sequence: CDR1 SGHRS, CDR2 YFSETQ. The CDR3 is CASSFRTGGNAEAFF. The CDR3 nucleotides are TGCGCCAGCAGCTTCAGGACAGGGGGCAACGCTGAAGCTTTCTTT.

This clone was seen more than once but under ten times. CDR3 amino acids: CATSGQTNQPQHF. DNA of the CDR3: TGTGCCACCAGCGGACAAACAAATCAGCCCCAGCATTTT. The V call is TRBV18, the J call TRBJ1-5, with a tentative D call TRBD1 (5 bases). Germline loops: CDR1 KGHSH, CDR2 LQKENI. Trimming took off 10 bases at V and 4 bases at J, with 14 bases between the two ends. The CDR3 runs to 13 residues.

The gene calls are TRBV27 and TRBJ2-5; D gene uncertain. Trimming removed 3 bases from V and 5 bases from J, with 10 bases in between. CDR1 and CDR2 (germline): MNHEY, SMNVEV (reference sequence). This CDR3 has 13 residues. The CDR3 DNA is TGTGCCAGCAGTTTCGGGCCGGTGGAGACCCAGTACTTC. Protein product: CASSFGPVETQYF.

This chain connects TRBV5-1 to TRBJ1-2; D remains ambiguous. Trimming cost V 4 bases and J 7 bases, with 11 bases left between them. Germline CDR1 SGHRS, CDR2 YFSETQ. CDR3 length: 12 amino acids. The CDR3 region has the DNA TGCGCCAGCAGCCCAGAGGTGGTTGGCTACACCTTC. Translating gives CASSPEVVGYTF.

V gene TRBV9 combines with J gene TRBJ2-2; TRBD1 matches at 7 bases. There are 17 residues in the CDR3. V lost 0 bases and J lost 4; bases outside the gene matches: 9. Germline V lookup: CDR1 SGDLS, CDR2 YYNGEE. This chain's CDR3 is CASSVDGGTATTGELFF. CDR3 nucleotides: TGTGCCAGCAGCGTAGACGGTGGGACAGCCACCACCGGGGAGCTGTTTTTT.

The chain joins TRBV6-5 to TRBJ2-3; 10 bases match TRBD2. Per germline, CDR1 MNHEY and CDR2 SVGAGI. The CDR3 has 14 amino acids. The trim removed 8 bases at V and 1 base at J, leaving 3 bases unmatched. This chain's CDR3 is CASGGTSGTDTQYF. For the CDR3, the DNA is TGTGCCAGCGGAGGGACTAGCGGCACAGATACGCAGTATTTT.

The chain combines TRBV2 with TRBJ2-2; 12 positions agree with TRBD2. Germline lookup yields CDR1 SNHLY and CDR2 FYNNEI. The CDR3 runs to 15 residues. The J segment lost 6 bases and the V segment lost 8 bases, leaving 7 bases of the junction unmatched. CDR3 in amino acids: CASVTSGGKSGELFF. The CDR3 nucleotides read TGTGCCAGCGTAACTAGCGGGGGGAAGTCCGGGGAGCTGTTTTTT. Using reference TRBV2 and TRBJ2-2 for the parts outside the CDR3, the full variable domain is EPEVTQTPSHQVTQMGQEVILRCVPISNHLYFYWYRQILGQKVEFLVSFYNNEISEKSEIFDDQFSVERPDGSNFTLKIRSTKLEDSAMYFCASVTSGGKSGELFFGEGSRLTVL.

The gene calls are TRBV5-1 and TRBJ2-3, with 8 bases fitting TRBD1. V gave up 4 bases and J gave up 0 bases; unmatched junction bases: 10. The CDR3 contains 17 residues. The germline V gene encodes CDR1 SGHRS and CDR2 YFSETQ. CDR3 region: CASSARQGMGSTDTQYF. The CDR3 DNA is TGCGCCAGCAGCGCCCGACAGGGGATGGGGAGCACAGATACGCAGTATTTT. Full variable domain (rest looked up from reference TRBV5-1 and TRBJ2-3): KAGVTQTPRYLIKTRGQQVTLSCSPISGHRSVSWYQQTPGQGLQFLFEYFSETQRNKGNFPGRFSGRQFSNSRSEMNVSTLELGDSALYLCASSARQGMGSTDTQYFGPGTRLTVL.

This chain uses TRBV4-2 with TRBJ1-4; 7 bases align to TRBD1. This CDR3 region has 17 residues. Germline values: CDR1 LGHNA, CDR2 YNFKEQ. With 1 base clipped from V and 7 bases from J, the junction kept 12 bases outside the gene matches. As DNA, the CDR3 is TGTGCCAGCAGCCAAGCAAGTTTTTCCCGGGACAGTGAAAAACTGTTTTTT. Its protein product is CASSQASFSRDSEKLFF.

The chain uses TRBV7-2 and TRBJ1-2; TRBD1 aligns across 7 bases. Unmatched junction bases numbered 5, after V lost 3 bases and J lost 4 bases. The CDR3 consists of 14 residues. The germline V gene has CDR1 SGHTA and CDR2 FQGNSA. CDR3 loop: CASSFMRQGYGYTF. The CDR3 coding sequence is TGTGCCAGCAGCTTTATGAGACAGGGCTATGGCTACACCTTC.

Notes on this clone: The same CDR3 also results from other DNA sequences found in this sample. The chain combines TRBV7-2 with TRBJ1-1; TRBD1 might be the D (5 bases). In germline, CDR1 is SGHTA, CDR2 FQGNSA. Trimming removed 6 bases at V and 5 bases at J, with 16 bases between. The CDR3 sequence is 14 residues long. CDR3 sequence reads: CASRRGETNTEAFF. As DNA, the CDR3 is TGTGCCAGCAGGCGGGGGGAAACGAATACTGAAGCTTTCTTT.

CDR3 sequence: CASSPARENSPLHF. In DNA, the CDR3 is TGTGCCAGCAGTCCCGCGCGGGAAAATTCACCCCTCCACTTT. V and J are TRBV28 and TRBJ1-6, with D unresolved. The CDR3 length is 14 residues. Germline V CDR1 and CDR2: MDHEN, SYDVKM. V shed 5 bases and J shed 7 bases, with 12 bases lying between them.

A note on this clone: This specimen includes other DNA sequences encoding the same CDR3. This chain joins TRBV6-1 and TRBJ1-5, with D unresolved. Germline lookup yields CDR1 MNHNS and CDR2 SASEGT. With 7 bases removed from V and 7 bases from J, the gap between germline ends came to 11 bases. This CDR3 is built from 12 residues. CDR3 residues: CASKELGQPQHF. The CDR3, as DNA: TGTGCCAGCAAGGAGTTAGGACAGCCCCAGCATTTT.

The rearrangement links TRBV19 to TRBJ1-2; D call uncertain. There are 12 residues in the CDR3. The germline V gene encodes CDR1 LNHDA and CDR2 SQIVND (reference sequence). The V end was cut by 3 bases, the J end by 10 bases, with 12 bases between. The CDR3 bases are TGTGCCAGTAGTATCGAAAGGATCTCCTACACCTTC. As protein: CASSIERISYTF.

The gene calls are TRBV7-9 and TRBJ1-4, with D possibly TRBD1 on 5 matching bases. V was pared by 3 bases and J by 4 bases, with 9 bases between. The germline gives CDR1 SEHNR, CDR2 FQNEAQ (reference sequence). The CDR3 loop spans 14 amino acids. CDR3 sequence (DNA): TGTGCCAGCAGCTTTAGGGGTCTTAATGAAAAACTGTTTTTT. This encodes CASSFRGLNEKLFF.

The chain uses TRBV7-9 and TRBJ1-1; no clear D. The V gene's germline CDR1 is SEHNR and CDR2 FQNEAQ (reference sequence). The V end lost 3 bases, the J end lost 2 bases, and 7 bases lay between the germline ends. This CDR3 spans 13 amino acids. This CDR3 is CASSFEGNTEAFF. CDR3 sequence (DNA): TGTGCCAGCAGCTTCGAGGGAAACACTGAAGCTTTCTTT.